Included here is one T cell receptor beta chain sequence, with context. The sample belongs to a study of shared clonotypes between healthy human individuals. Several immunoSEQ plates held equal portions of the genomic DNA taken from each subset. Libraries were prepared by immunoSEQ multiplex PCR; TCRdb keeps only in-frame clonotypes and omits some of them. Seen here are 980,000 or so clones, more than 75% observed once, and the top ten hold about 1.5%. The germline V gene encodes CDR1 SNHLY and CDR2 FYNNEI. The CDR3 extends over 13 amino acids. V was shortened by 10 bases and J by 4 bases, with 16 bases between the two germline ends.

What was sequenced was memory CD4+ T cells sorted from blood. As for subset: CD45RA-negative fraction. The receptor comes from a man between 18 and 35 years old in good health. The genes are TRBV2 and TRBJ1-1, with D maybe TRBD1 (5 bases). CDR3 nucleotides: TGTGCCATCGGGACGGCTCTGAGCACTGAAGCTTTCTTT. It encodes CAIGTALSTEAFF.